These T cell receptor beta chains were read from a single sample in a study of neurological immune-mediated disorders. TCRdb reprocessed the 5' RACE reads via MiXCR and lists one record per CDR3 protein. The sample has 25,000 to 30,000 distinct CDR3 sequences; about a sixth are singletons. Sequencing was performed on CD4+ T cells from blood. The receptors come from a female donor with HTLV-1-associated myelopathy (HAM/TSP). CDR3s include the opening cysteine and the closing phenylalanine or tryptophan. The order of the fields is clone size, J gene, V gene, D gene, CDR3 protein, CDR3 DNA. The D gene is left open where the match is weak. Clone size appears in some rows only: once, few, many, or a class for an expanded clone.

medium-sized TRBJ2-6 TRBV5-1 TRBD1 CASSLQGAGANVLTF TGCGCCAGCAGCTTGCAGGGGGCTGGGGCCAACGTCCTGACTTTC
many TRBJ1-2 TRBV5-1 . CASSLDRDTSDHGYTF TGCGCCAGCAGCTTGGACCGGGACACTTCGGACCATGGCTACACCTTC
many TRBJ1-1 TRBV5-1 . CASSLNQGPGHRTETFF TGCGCCAGCAGCCTAAATCAGGGACCGGGTCACCGCACTGAAACTTTCTTT
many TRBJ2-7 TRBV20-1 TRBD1 CSARKTGGPPPYEQYF TGCAGTGCTAGAAAGACAGGGGGCCCTCCCCCCTACGAGCAGTACTTC
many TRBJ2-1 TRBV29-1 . CSVVMAGGEGEQFF TGCAGCGTTGTTATGGCAGGGGGGGAAGGTGAGCAGTTCTTC
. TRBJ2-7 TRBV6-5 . CASYQAGGYEQYF TGTGCCAGTTATCAGGCCGGGGGCTACGAGCAGTACTTC
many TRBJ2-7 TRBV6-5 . CASSPIRGDEQYF TGTGCCAGCAGCCCGATCCGGGGAGACGAGCAGTACTTC
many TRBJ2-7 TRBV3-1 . CASSQEGAPHGEQYF TGTGCCAGCAGCCAAGAGGGTGCCCCTCACGGCGAGCAGTACTTC
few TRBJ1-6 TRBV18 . CASSPLGSLGSPLHF TGTGCCAGCTCACCACTCGGGAGCCTGGGTTCACCCCTCCACTTT
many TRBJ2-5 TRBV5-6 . CASSSQSGEETQYF TGTGCCAGCAGCTCACAGTCAGGAGAAGAGACCCAGTACTTC
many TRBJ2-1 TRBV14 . CASSQDPISYNEQFF TGTGCCAGCAGCCAAGATCCGATCTCCTACAATGAGCAGTTCTTC
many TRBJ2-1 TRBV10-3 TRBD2 CAITGTNTYNEQFF TGTGCCATCACCGGGACTAATACGTACAATGAGCAGTTCTTC
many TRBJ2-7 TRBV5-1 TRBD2 CASSSGTTFSYEQYF TGCGCCAGCAGCTCCGGGACTACTTTCTCCTACGAGCAGTACTTC